The rows below give T cell receptor beta chains drawn from one sample of a study of CD8 T cells in ankylosing spondylitis. TCRdb reanalysed the 5' RACE reads using MiXCR and keeps one entry per CDR3 protein. Of around 280,000 distinct CDR3 sequences in the sample, around 20% were seen once. The specimen was blood, either unsorted or a sorted T cell fraction (not recorded which). The receptors derive from a male donor with ankylosing spondylitis or in good health (not recorded which). CDR3s include the opening cysteine and the closing phenylalanine or tryptophan. The D gene is left open where the match is weak. Clone sizes are given selectively: once, few, many, or a class where the clone is expanded.

>NA|TRBJ1-2|NA|TRBV5-6
CASSLSGLGYTF
TGTGCCAGCAGCTTGAGCGGGCTGGGCTACACCTTC
>TRBD1|TRBJ1-2|many|TRBV5-1
CASRQDRGHGYTF
TGCGCCAGCAGGCAGGACAGGGGACACGGCTACACCTTC
>NA|TRBJ2-1|many|TRBV12-3/TRBV12-4
CASSLALSYNEQFF
TGTGCCAGCAGTTTAGCTCTTTCCTACAATGAGCAGTTCTTC
>NA|TRBJ1-5|few|TRBV25-1
CASSESGTGAVNQPQHF
TGTGCCAGCAGTGAATCCGGGACGGGAGCGGTCAATCAGCCCCAGCATTTT
>TRBD2|TRBJ2-3|NA|TRBV20-1
CSASLQQRGARDTQYF
TGCAGTGCTAGCCTCCAACAGCGGGGGGCAAGAGATACGCAGTATTTT
>NA|TRBJ1-1|NA|TRBV6-2/TRBV6-3
CASSNRDKNTEAFF
TGTGCCAGCAGCAACCGGGACAAGAACACTGAAGCTTTCTTT
>TRBD2|TRBJ2-1|NA|TRBV5-1
CASSLTLAAYNEQFF
TGCGCCAGCAGCTTGACACTAGCGGCCTACAATGAGCAGTTCTTC
>TRBD1|TRBJ2-3|few|TRBV5-6
CASSLGQGLTDTQYF
TGTGCCAGCAGCTTGGGACAGGGGCTCACAGATACGCAGTATTTT
>TRBD2|TRBJ2-1|NA|TRBV12-3/TRBV12-4
CASITGGTYNEQFF
TGTGCCAGCATTACCGGGGGGACCTACAATGAGCAGTTCTTC
>TRBD2|TRBJ2-1|NA|TRBV2
CASSERAGGGEQFF
TGTGCCAGCAGTGAAAGAGCGGGGGGTGGAGAGCAGTTCTTC
>TRBD2|TRBJ2-3|NA|TRBV28
CASSLWASGGARTDTQYF
TGTGCCAGCAGTTTATGGGCTAGCGGGGGGGCCCGCACAGATACGCAGTATTTT
>NA|TRBJ1-5|NA|TRBV12-2
CASRLRQGAGGQPQHF
TGTGCAAGTCGCCTAAGACAGGGGGCTGGGGGTCAGCCCCAGCATTTT
>NA|TRBJ1-1|NA|TRBV5-1
CASSLNFNEAFF
TGCGCCAGCAGCTTGAACTTTAATGAAGCTTTCTTT
>NA|TRBJ2-3|NA|TRBV3-1
CASSLRGGRTDTQYF
TGTGCCAGCAGCCTCCGGGGCGGCCGCACAGATACGCAGTATTTT
>NA|TRBJ1-1|NA|TRBV12-3/TRBV12-4
CASRRDGIKAFF
TGTGCCAGCAGGAGGGACGGAATTAAAGCTTTCTTT
>NA|TRBJ2-1|few|TRBV5-6
CASSSSTSSDNEQFF
TGTGCCAGCAGCTCATCCACCAGCTCGGACAATGAGCAGTTCTTC
>NA|TRBJ2-1|NA|TRBV4-2
CASSHAKGVRQFF
TGTGCCAGCAGCCACGCGAAGGGGGTGAGGCAGTTCTTC
>TRBD1|TRBJ1-1|NA|TRBV20-1
CSARQGSEAFF
TGCAGTGCAAGACAGGGCTCTGAAGCTTTCTTT
>NA|TRBJ1-1|many|TRBV6-5
CASSYSRTELNTEAFF
TGTGCCAGCAGTTACTCACGGACAGAGTTGAACACTGAAGCTTTCTTT
>NA|TRBJ2-1|NA|TRBV3-1
CASSPPGTAYNEQFF
TGTGCCAGCAGCCCCCCAGGGACGGCCTACAATGAGCAGTTCTTC
>NA|TRBJ1-5|NA|TRBV6-5
CASSSRVGSNQPQHF
TGTGCCAGCAGTTCTCGCGTGGGCAGCAATCAGCCCCAGCATTTT
>NA|TRBJ1-5|few|TRBV12-3/TRBV12-4
CASTQVPGSNQPQHF
TGTGCCAGCACTCAAGTCCCCGGGAGCAATCAGCCCCAGCATTTT
>TRBD1|TRBJ1-5|many|TRBV20-1
CSSQTGLDQPQHF
TGCAGTTCCCAGACAGGGCTCGACCAGCCCCAGCATTTT
>TRBD1|TRBJ1-4|NA|TRBV7-2
CASSLAPFQGAREKLFF
TGTGCCAGCAGCTTAGCTCCTTTCCAGGGGGCCCGCGAAAAACTGTTTTTT
>TRBD1|TRBJ2-5|few|TRBV7-6
CASSLALGQGGETQYF
TGTGCCAGCAGCTTAGCGCTGGGACAGGGTGGGGAGACCCAGTACTTC
>TRBD1|TRBJ1-1|many|TRBV12-3/TRBV12-4
CASTSRSGQGVNTEAFF
TGTGCCAGCACCTCCCGGTCGGGGCAGGGGGTGAACACTGAAGCTTTCTTT
>NA|TRBJ1-2|NA|TRBV12-3/TRBV12-4
CASSKPGGGYTF
TGTGCCAGCAGCAAACCGGGCGGGGGCTACACCTTC
>NA|TRBJ1-1|many|TRBV4-2
CASSQEPEGPEAFF
TGTGCCAGCAGCCAGGAACCCGAGGGGCCTGAAGCTTTCTTT
>NA|TRBJ2-2|NA|TRBV7-4
CASSLSWGFTGELFF
TGTGCCAGCAGCTTATCCTGGGGCTTCACCGGGGAGCTGTTTTTT
>TRBD2|TRBJ2-1|NA|TRBV12-3/TRBV12-4
CASSLALSSGNEQFF
TGTGCCAGCAGTTTAGCTTTGTCTAGCGGAAATGAGCAGTTCTTC
>TRBD1|TRBJ1-1|few|TRBV19
CASSVLQGASEAFF
TGTGCCAGTAGTGTTTTACAGGGGGCCTCTGAAGCTTTCTTT
>TRBD2|TRBJ2-5|few|TRBV5-1
CASRAGGYQETQYF
TGCGCCAGCAGGGCGGGAGGGTACCAAGAGACCCAGTACTTC
>TRBD1|TRBJ1-4|NA|TRBV6-5
CASSYYRDSSKLFF
TGTGCCAGCAGTTATTATAGGGACAGCTCGAAACTGTTTTTT
>NA|TRBJ1-3|few|TRBV5-1
CASSLGTLQGVGNTIYF
TGCGCCAGCAGCTTGGGCACCCTCCAAGGGGTTGGAAACACCATATATTTT
>NA|TRBJ1-1|NA|TRBV12-3/TRBV12-4
CASSPLGRPGTEAFF
TGTGCCAGCAGTCCCCTGGGCCGTCCAGGCACTGAAGCTTTCTTT
>NA|TRBJ1-1|few|TRBV3-1
CASSQGWITEAFF
TGTGCCAGCAGCCAAGGTTGGATAACTGAAGCTTTCTTT
>NA|TRBJ2-3|few|TRBV28
CASSSAGIADTQYF
TGTGCCAGCAGTTCAGCAGGGATTGCAGATACGCAGTATTTT
>NA|TRBJ2-3|few|TRBV5-6
CASSLKGLSTDTQYF
TGTGCCAGCAGCTTGAAGGGGTTAAGCACAGATACGCAGTATTTT
>NA|TRBJ2-1|few|TRBV5-1
CASSLEPTGSGEQFF
TGCGCCAGCAGCTTGGAGCCAACTGGAAGTGGTGAGCAGTTCTTC
>TRBD2|TRBJ2-1|few|TRBV6-1
CASSGGGIYNEQFF
TGTGCCAGCAGTGGGGGGGGGATATACAATGAGCAGTTCTTC
>TRBD2|TRBJ2-1|NA|TRBV12-3/TRBV12-4
CASRLGTSGGPWQFF
TGTGCCAGCAGACTTGGGACTAGCGGGGGCCCTTGGCAGTTCTTC
>TRBD1|TRBJ1-4|NA|TRBV5-1
CASSSGQGGKLFF
TGCGCCAGCAGCTCTGGACAGGGAGGAAAACTGTTTTTT
>NA|TRBJ1-1|NA|TRBV10-3
CAISESYSEAFF
TGTGCCATCAGTGAGTCTTACAGCGAAGCTTTCTTT
>NA|TRBJ2-1|NA|TRBV7-3
CASSLTDGIGAEQFF
TGTGCCAGCAGCTTAACAGACGGCATTGGGGCTGAGCAGTTCTTC
>TRBD1|TRBJ1-5|NA|TRBV20-1
CSARPRQGYYQPQHF
TGCAGTGCTAGACCCCGACAGGGTTATTATCAGCCCCAGCATTTT
>NA|TRBJ2-5|NA|TRBV4-1
CASSQEDRLQETQYF
TGCGCCAGCAGCCAAGAAGATCGATTACAAGAGACCCAGTACTTC
>TRBD1|TRBJ2-5|few|TRBV12-3/TRBV12-4
CASSPGTGAQLETQYF
TGTGCCAGCAGTCCAGGGACAGGGGCGCAATTGGAGACCCAGTACTTC
>NA|TRBJ1-5|NA|TRBV16
CASSILGGNNQPQHF
TGTGCCAGCAGCATTCTCGGGGGGAACAATCAGCCCCAGCATTTT
>NA|TRBJ1-5|NA|TRBV30
CAWAGLPNQPQHF
TGTGCCTGGGCGGGGCTCCCTAATCAGCCCCAGCATTTT
>NA|TRBJ2-2|NA|TRBV12-3/TRBV12-4
CASSLGRPNTGELFF
TGTGCCAGCAGTTTGGGGCGCCCGAACACCGGGGAGCTGTTTTTT
>NA|TRBJ2-4|NA|TRBV18
CASSEDSKTIQYF
TGTGCCAGCTCAGAAGACTCCAAGACCATTCAGTACTTC
>NA|TRBJ1-6|few|TRBV12-3/TRBV12-4
CASSLGSTHSPLHF
TGTGCCAGCAGTTTGGGCAGCACCCATTCACCCCTCCACTTT
>NA|TRBJ2-1|few|TRBV5-1
CASSPDRLTEQFF
TGCGCCAGCAGCCCCGACCGACTCACGGAGCAGTTCTTC
>NA|TRBJ2-3|many|TRBV20-1
CSARDRTAGGKDTQYF
TGCAGTGCTAGAGATCGAACGGCAGGGGGGAAAGATACGCAGTATTTT
>TRBD1|TRBJ2-2|NA|TRBV19
CASSIGQGRDTGELFF
TGTGCCAGTAGTATCGGACAGGGACGTGACACCGGGGAGCTGTTTTTT
>NA|TRBJ2-2|NA|TRBV9
CASMEGGLSTGELFF
TGTGCCAGCATGGAGGGGGGCCTGAGCACCGGGGAGCTGTTTTTT
>NA|TRBJ1-6|few|TRBV2
CASSKGRRDGDNSPLHF
TGTGCCAGCAGTAAGGGCCGCCGGGACGGGGATAATTCACCCCTCCACTTT
>NA|TRBJ1-5|NA|TRBV27
CASSQRHF
TGTGCCAGCAGCCAGCGGCATTTT
>NA|TRBJ2-3|NA|TRBV6-1
CASSPGGGADTQYF
TGTGCCAGCAGCCCAGGGGGGGGCGCAGATACGCAGTATTTT
>NA|TRBJ1-5|many|TRBV12-3/TRBV12-4
CASKWESQPQHF
TGTGCCAGCAAGTGGGAGAGTCAGCCCCAGCATTTT